These 22 T cell receptor beta chains were sequenced from one sample in a study of regulatory T cells in long-lasting Graves disease. Investigators prepared the TCR beta libraries by applying iRepertoire HTBI primers and Arm-PCR of CDR3 regions. TCRdb independently ran MiXCR on the multiplex PCR reads; one entry per CDR3 protein. The repertoire includes over 200,000 distinct CDR3 sequences, 15% to 20% of them detected once, and around 20% sits in the top ten. Time point given: newly diagnosed GD, antithyroid drugs for less than 3 months. From RNA extracted from PBMCs, the TCR library was made. This material consisted of peripheral blood mononuclear cells (PBMCs), taken at new diagnosis, from a patient treated with antithyroid drugs. All receptors derive from a female donor with Graves disease.

This clonotype was seen ten or more times. This chain joins TRBV19 and TRBJ1-1; TRBD1 matches at 8 bases. This CDR3 has 17 residues. Germline CDR1 reads LNHDA; CDR2 reads SQIVND (reference sequence). The V gene end was trimmed by 7 bases and the J gene end by 3 bases; junction bases not matched to a gene: 16. The CDR3 coding sequence is TGTGCCAGTACGGCTGGACAGGGAGTGTTTCTGGACACTGAAGCTTTCTTT. It codes for CASTAGQGVFLDTEAFF.

This clonotype was found many times. The V gene is TRBV3-1, the J gene TRBJ2-1, with unresolved D. From germline, CDR1 is LGHDT and CDR2 YNNKEL (reference sequence). Trimming took off 1 base at V and 6 bases at J, with 10 bases between the two ends. The CDR3 has 14 residues. The CDR3 loop is CASSQAPGVNEQFF. CDR3 sequence (DNA): TGTGCCAGCAGCCAAGCCCCTGGGGTCAATGAGCAGTTCTTC.

This clonotype was seen at least ten times. V usage is TRBV10-2 and J usage is TRBJ2-5, with D unresolved. CDR3 length: 13 residues. V lost 3 bases to trimming and J lost 4 bases, with 9 bases between them. CDR1 WSHSY and CDR2 SAAADI come from the germline V gene. The CDR3 reads CASSEGQVETQYF. As DNA, the CDR3 is TGCGCCAGCAGTGAAGGGCAGGTAGAGACCCAGTACTTC.

There are many counts of this clonotype. The V gene is TRBV15, the J gene TRBJ1-1; D unclear. In germline, CDR1 is LNHNV, CDR2 YYDKDF (reference sequence). V lost 1 base and J 0 bases, leaving 12 bases between the germline ends. The CDR3 length is 16 residues. CDR3 in DNA: TGTGCCACCAGCAGAGGGGAACTCCCAATGAACACTGAAGCTTTCTTT. Its protein product is CATSRGELPMNTEAFF.

This clonotype was recorded at least ten times. The gene calls are TRBV18 and TRBJ1-1; no clear D. This CDR3 region has 15 residues. The V end lost 1 base, the J end lost 0 bases, and 9 bases lay between the germline ends. Germline loops: CDR1 KGHSH, CDR2 LQKENI. The DNA of the CDR3 is TGTGCCAGCTCACCACGTAAACAGTTGAACACTGAAGCTTTCTTT. Protein product: CASSPRKQLNTEAFF.

Comments on this clonotype: A much bigger clone sits one base away, suggesting this may be a read error. J is TRBJ1-1 and V is TRBV27, with D perhaps TRBD1 (6 bases). The germline gives CDR1 MNHEY, CDR2 SMNVEV (reference sequence). The CDR3 is made up of 14 amino acids. V was shortened by 6 bases and J by 1 base, with 12 bases between the two germline ends. The CDR3 reads CASRFDRRNTEAFF. The CDR3 region has the DNA TGTGCCAGCAGATTCGACAGGAGGAACACTGAAGCTTTCTTT.

This clonotype was detected many times. The J gene is TRBJ1-2, the V gene TRBV2, with a possible D match to TRBD1 (6 bases). CDR3 length: 14 amino acids. Germline CDR1 is SNHLY and CDR2 is FYNNEI. Trimming shortened V by 4 bases and J by 8 bases, and 17 bases separated the two germline ends. This chain's CDR3 is CASSVDRTMGGYTF. The CDR3 nucleotides read TGTGCCAGCAGTGTCGACAGGACGATGGGAGGCTACACCTTC.

A few counts support this clonotype. The likely explanation is a read error, given a far larger clone one base away. V is TRBV27 and J is TRBJ2-5; D call uncertain. The CDR3 totals 12 residues. The V gene's germline CDR1 is MNHEY and CDR2 SMNVEV (reference sequence). V lost 5 bases and J lost 4, with 8 bases in between. The CDR3, as DNA: TGTGCCAGCAGTGAATACCGAGAGACCCAGTACTTC. Encoded protein: CASSEYRETQYF.

In this sample, this clonotype turned up many times. V usage is TRBV7-2 and J usage is TRBJ2-2, with TRBD2 matching 11 bases. Per germline, CDR1 SGHTA and CDR2 FQGNSA. The CDR3 runs to 16 residues. V shed 5 bases and J 4 bases; nucleotides not matched to a gene: 6. CDR3 nucleotides: TGTGCCAGCAGCATTTTAGCGGGAGGGATCACCGGGGAGCTGTTTTTT. As protein: CASSILAGGITGELFF.

The gene calls are TRBV10-3 and TRBJ1-2, with D perhaps TRBD1 (6 bases). The V and J ends lost 6 bases and 1 base respectively, with 9 bases between them. The CDR3 sequence is 13 residues long. In germline, CDR1 is ENHRY, CDR2 SYGVKD. For the CDR3, the DNA is TGTGCCATCAGGAAGGACAGTAACTATGGCTACACCTTC. Amino acid sequence: CAIRKDSNYGYTF.

This clonotype was counted many times. The chain links TRBV7-2 to TRBJ1-1, with 11 bases fitting TRBD1. CDR3 size: 16 residues. Per the germline V gene, CDR1 is SGHTA and CDR2 is FQGNSA. Germline trimming cut 6 bases from V and 4 bases from J; bases unmatched to any gene: 10. The CDR3 DNA reads TGTGCCAGCAGACACGCACACGGGACAGGGGGCACTGAAGCTTTCTTT. It encodes CASRHAHGTGGTEAFF.

This clonotype was picked up many times. The chain carries TRBV29-1 and TRBJ2-2; no clear D. Germline V lookup: CDR1 SQVTM, CDR2 ANQGSEA. The ends were cut back, 6 bases at V and 5 bases at J, with 10 bases in the middle. The CDR3 runs to 12 residues. The CDR3 is CSVALGTGELFF. CDR3 DNA: TGCAGCGTCGCACTTGGGACCGGGGAGCTGTTTTTT.

The table lists this clonotype with many counts. The rearrangement joins TRBV10-3 to TRBJ1-6, with unresolved D. Germline V lookup: CDR1 ENHRY, CDR2 SYGVKD. The CDR3 contains 13 residues. V was pared by 2 bases and J by 5 bases, with 4 bases between. The CDR3 reads CAISEADNSPLHF. The CDR3 bases are TGTGCCATCAGTGAGGCCGATAATTCACCCCTCCACTTT.

V usage is TRBV15 and J usage is TRBJ1-2; 9 bases match TRBD1. Losses at the gene ends were 4 bases for V and 9 bases for J; bases not matched to a gene: 15. CDR3 size: 16 residues. Germline CDR1 and CDR2: LNHNV and YYDKDF (reference sequence). Here the CDR3 reads CATSTLKRGQGRRYTF. CDR3 sequence (DNA): TGTGCCACCAGCACACTCAAGAGGGGACAGGGAAGGCGCTACACCTTC.

This clonotype was observed many times. V is TRBV12-3 or TRBV12-4 and J is TRBJ1-5; D is undetermined. The CDR3 loop spans 15 amino acids. V lost 3 bases to trimming and J lost 7 bases, with 16 bases between them. Here the CDR3 reads CASSLRGGTEQPQHF. The CDR3 DNA sequence: TGTGCCAGCAGTTTGCGGGGAGGAACGGAACAGCCCCAGCATTTT.

As regards this clonotype: A much larger clone sits a single nucleotide away, making a read error possible. The CDR3 DNA sequence: TGTGCCAGTAGTCGAGGGCCTCTCGGTTACGAGCAGTTCTTC. The encoded protein is CASSRGPLGYEQFF. V is TRBV19 and J is TRBJ2-1; possibly TRBD2 for D (5 bases). This CDR3 spans 14 amino acids. Germline V gives CDR1 LNHDA, CDR2 SQIVND (reference sequence). Trimming cost V 5 bases and J 10 bases, with 18 bases left between them.

This clonotype was observed at least ten times. The DNA is omitted, as the CDR3 cannot be located on it reliably, and the CDR3 follows TCRdb's listing. The CDR3 spells CASSSSTGMHYGYTF. V and J are TRBV28 and TRBJ1-2; TRBD1 is taken as the D call from the table, unchecked against the DNA. 15 amino acids form the CDR3, both terminal residues included. The germline V gene encodes CDR1 MDHEN and CDR2 SYDVKM.

At least ten counts were recorded for this clonotype. This rearrangement joins TRBV20-1 to TRBJ2-7, with 12 bases fitting TRBD2. The V and J ends lost 4 bases and 2 bases, in that order; junction bases with no gene match: 3. Germline V CDR1 and CDR2: DFQATT, SNEGSKA (reference sequence). The CDR3 loop spans 14 amino acids. The CDR3 sequence: CSATSGRAPYEQYF. The CDR3 DNA is TGCAGTGCTACTAGCGGGAGGGCCCCCTACGAGCAGTACTTC.

This clonotype came up many times. V gene TRBV24-1 combines with J gene TRBJ2-1; 12 bases align to TRBD2. The V gene's germline CDR1 is KGHDR and CDR2 SFDVKD. The V and J ends lost 4 bases and 0 bases, in that order; junction bases with no gene match: 3. This CDR3 has 17 residues. CDR3 DNA sequence: TGTGCCACCAGTGACAAGACTAGCGGGAGCTCCTACAATGAGCAGTTCTTC. Its translation: CATSDKTSGSSYNEQFF.

Only a few counts were recorded for this clonotype. This chain links TRBV27 with TRBJ2-1; tentative D call: TRBD2 (6 bases). The germline V and J ends were trimmed by 6 bases and 5 bases, with 14 bases remaining between them. This CDR3 is built from 14 residues. CDR1 and CDR2 (germline): MNHEY, SMNVEV (reference sequence). CDR3 protein: CASSSYGSDNEQFF. The CDR3 nucleotides are TGTGCCAGCAGCTCCTACGGGAGCGACAATGAGCAGTTCTTC.

This clonotype was observed at least ten times. This sequence joins TRBV19 and TRBJ1-5; D is uncertain. The CDR3 consists of 13 residues. The germline gives CDR1 LNHDA, CDR2 SQIVND (reference sequence). The ends were cut back, 10 bases at V and 0 bases at J, with 10 bases in the middle. The CDR3 DNA follows: TGTGCCACGGGAGATAATAGCAATCAGCCCCAGCATTTT. Encoded protein: CATGDNSNQPQHF.

This clonotype has at least ten counts. This chain joins TRBV24-1 and TRBJ2-7; 11 nucleotides align to TRBD2. CDR1 is KGHDR and CDR2 is SFDVKD in the germline V gene. The CDR3 has 14 residues. With 11 bases clipped from V and 2 bases from J, the junction kept 7 bases outside the gene matches. The CDR3 protein is CANPSGRLTYEQYF. CDR3 in DNA: TGTGCCAACCCTAGCGGGAGGCTCACCTACGAGCAGTACTTC.